This record concerns one T cell receptor beta chain sequence. Which antigen it targets is not known. Base qualities are not provided; no much larger clone lies one nucleotide away. This record belongs to a study of cytotoxic CD8 clonotypes in ibrutinib-treated CLL (dated by TCRdb to the early 2020s). Some background on the complete study: The cohort was composed of ten to eleven relapsed/refractory and roughly 16 treatment-naive patients; IGHV unmutated status was identified in 17 patients. Partial responses were observed in 24 patients and complete responses in 2; after a median follow-up of 68 months, remission was maintained in roughly 15 patients and progression was observed in some twelve. Samples averaged approximately 240,000 productive templates and 94,082 productive rearrangements. Of the approximately 87 people in the trial, about 27 had longitudinal samples available. Cryopreserved peripheral blood mononuclear cells were collected at three points: before therapy, at response, and at either sustained remission or disease progression. Response samples were taken after a median of around 13 months on treatment, ranging from about 6 to 36 months. Findings and caveats that apply to the study as a whole: Baseline clonality exceeded that of age-matched healthy donors and correlated strongly with circulating CD8+ T-cell counts. Clonality rose at ibrutinib response, remained stable during sustained remission, and dropped back toward baseline at progression. Public clonotypes were rare and either shrank or stayed stable during treatment, and the rise in clonality at ibrutinib response reflected expansion of private clonotypes. Sampling times were not matched between sustained-remission and progressing patients, and lymph node repertoires were not studied.

A MiSeq instrument was used for deep resolution sequencing, which targeted depths ranging from 1 in 1 million up to 1 in 200,000 T cells, with coverage averaging 10x for each clonotype. TCR beta libraries were generated with the immunoSEQ hsTCRB Kit. The study's own analysis went as follows. ImmunoSEQ Data Assistant and ImmunoSEQ Analyzer were used for data analysis, and V, D and J genes were assigned according to IMGT definitions. Clonality, with values ranging from 0 to 1, was calculated as one minus the normalized Shannon entropy of productive rearrangement frequencies. Public clonotype analysis was restricted to overrepresented clonotypes comprising at least 0.05% of each patient's repertoire. Thirteen age-matched healthy donor repertoires from immuneACCESS were used as controls for clonality. TCRdb stores this immuneACCESS table with in-frame sequences only. Part of the clones is absent; in the studies checked, under half of the shortfall reflects unresolved V genes, and no reason is known for the rest. V and J calls and clone size are as listed in that table; D and trimming were resolved from the DNA. In all, the sample holds fewer than 100,000 clones, and more than 70% of those were seen once. The top ten constitute under 6.5% of the sample.

For TCR beta library preparation, roughly 1.8 micrograms of genomic DNA was extracted from cryopreserved PBMCs. Longitudinal blood samples from CLL patients on ibrutinib monotherapy were analyzed using high-throughput TCR beta sequencing. The patients took part in an open-label, single-center phase 2 trial of ibrutinib monotherapy. The CDR3 covers 13 residues, taking in both the cysteine and the phenylalanine. Left in the record is the CDR3 DNA by itself, 39 bases read in frame from the first base. The V and J ends are trimmed by 4 bases and 2 bases, leaving 9 bases between them. The germline V gene gives CDR1 as SGHDT and CDR2 as YYEEEE.

This sequence uses TRBV5-6 and TRBJ1-2, and TRBD1 may be the D gene, going by 5 matching bases. The source is a human donor with chronic lymphocytic leukemia. The material sequenced was PBMCs, taken before ibrutinib treatment. The CDR3 protein sequence reads: CASSQDRNYGYTF. The DNA is TGTGCCAGCAGCCAAGACAGAAACTATGGCTACACCTTC. Supplemented by the reference TRBV5-6 and TRBJ1-2 proteins around the CDR3, the complete variable domain is DAGVTQSPTHLIKTRGQQVTLRCSPKSGHDTVSWYQQALGQGPQFIFQYYEEEERQRGNFPDRFSGHQFPNYSSELNVNALLLGDSALYLCASSQDRNYGYTFGSGTRLTVV.